The present T cell receptor beta chain was sequenced within a study of cytomegalovirus exposure and HLA in healthy donors. This clone was seen only a few times. It was with 60 Vbeta and 13 Jbeta primers that the PCR ran. Produced via immunoSEQ multiplex PCR; TCRdb's table is partial and in-frame only. This table holds 70,000 to 90,000 clones, roughly 80% found once. The CDR3 sequence is 16 residues long. V lost 2 bases and J 7 bases, leaving 19 bases between the germline ends. Germline V gene data show CDR1 as SGHDT and CDR2 as YYEEEE. The chain combines TRBV5-6 with TRBJ1-5; a weak D match, TRBD1 (6 bases). This TCR was recovered from a man aged 40-49 years in good health and CMV-seronegative. Sequenced input: PBMCs. CDR3 sequence (DNA): TGTGCCAGCAGCTTATTTGGGAGGGGGTCGGGCCAGCCCCAGCATTTT. Protein: CASSLFGRGSGQPQHF.